Sequencing of this T cell receptor (beta chain) was carried out in a study of cytotoxic CD8 clonotypes in ibrutinib-treated CLL. The CDR3 is 14 amino acids. The V and J ends lost 4 bases and 8 bases, in that order; junction bases with no gene match: 5. Per germline, CDR1 MGHDK and CDR2 SYGVNS. Data came from immunoSEQ multiplex PCR; TCRdb stores just in-frame clones and leaves some out. The table records more than 200,000 clones, 70% of them present only once. The V and J genes are TRBV25-1 and TRBJ1-4, with TRBD1 identical over 9 bases. The sample consisted of PBMCs, taken after 24 months of ibrutinib treatment. This clonotype was sampled from a human donor with chronic lymphocytic leukemia. CDR3 nucleotides: TGTGCCAGCAGTGCCTACAGGGGGCTAGAAAAACTGTTTTTT. This translates into CASSAYRGLEKLFF.